This T cell receptor (beta chain) is drawn from a study of beta chain features in type 1 diabetes. The CDR3 runs 14 residues. V gave up 6 bases and J gave up 0 bases, with 11 bases separating them. Isolated RNA was reverse transcribed in full, so expressed TCRB transcripts were sequenced. Assay used: immunoSEQ multiplex PCR; TCRdb lists only in-frame clones, some missing. This table has about 160,000 clones, about 7.8% appearing once. General observations from the study: Researchers report that Type 1 diabetes patients had moderately but significantly shorter TCRB CDR3s across all four CD4+ subsets.

Details on this clone: Its antigen remains unidentified.

The origin of this receptor is a woman in her thirties or forties with type 1 diabetes. Sequenced material: central memory CD4+ T cells from blood. The rearrangement links TRBV23-1 to TRBJ1-1; D gene ambiguous. TRBV23-1 is known as an ORF, though its function is uncertain. The CDR3 loop is CASRGRIMNTEAFF. In DNA form, the CDR3 reads TGCGCCAGCAGAGGCAGGATTATGAACACTGAAGCTTTCTTT.